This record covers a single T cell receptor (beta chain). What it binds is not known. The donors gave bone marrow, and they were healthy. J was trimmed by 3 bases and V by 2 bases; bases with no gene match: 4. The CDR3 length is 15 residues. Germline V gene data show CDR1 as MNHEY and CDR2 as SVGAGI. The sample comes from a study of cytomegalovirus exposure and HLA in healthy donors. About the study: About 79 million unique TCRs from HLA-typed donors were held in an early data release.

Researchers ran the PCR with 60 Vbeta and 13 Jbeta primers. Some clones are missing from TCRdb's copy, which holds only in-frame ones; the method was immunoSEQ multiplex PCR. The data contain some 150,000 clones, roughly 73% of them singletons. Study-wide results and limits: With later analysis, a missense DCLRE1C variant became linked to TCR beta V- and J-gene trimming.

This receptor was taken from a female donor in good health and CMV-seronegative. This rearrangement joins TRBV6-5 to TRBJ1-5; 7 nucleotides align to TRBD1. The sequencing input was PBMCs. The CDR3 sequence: CASSYGDRPNQPQHF. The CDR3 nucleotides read TGTGCCAGCAGTTACGGGGACAGACCCAATCAGCCCCAGCATTTT.